Here is one T cell receptor beta chain with its context. Sequencing was performed with immunoSEQ multiplex PCR; in TCRdb, only in-frame clones are kept and a portion is missing. The sample records about 74,000 clones, over 90% being singletons. This sample is drawn from a study of technical replicates of blood from a few donors. Trimming took 3 bases from V and 3 from J, leaving 12 bases between them. This CDR3 is 14 amino acids long. CDR1 and CDR2 from the germline V gene are MNHNS and SASEGT. This clonotype was obtained from a human donor in good health. The material sequenced was T cells isolated from PBMCs. The chain links TRBV6-1 to TRBJ2-7; D is perhaps TRBD1 (6 bases). CDR3 DNA sequence: TGTGCCAGCAGTGAGCGAGGACAGATCTACGAGCAGTACTTC. This translates into CASSERGQIYEQYF.